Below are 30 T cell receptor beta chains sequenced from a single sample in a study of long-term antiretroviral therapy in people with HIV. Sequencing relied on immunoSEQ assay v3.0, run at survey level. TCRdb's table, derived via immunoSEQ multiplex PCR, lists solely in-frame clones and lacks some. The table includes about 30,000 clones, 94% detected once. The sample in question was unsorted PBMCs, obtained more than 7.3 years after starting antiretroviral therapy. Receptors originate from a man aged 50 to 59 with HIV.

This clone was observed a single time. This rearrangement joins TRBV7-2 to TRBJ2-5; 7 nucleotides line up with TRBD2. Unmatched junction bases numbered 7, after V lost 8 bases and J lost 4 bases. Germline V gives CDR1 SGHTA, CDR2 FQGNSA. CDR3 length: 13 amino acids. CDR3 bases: TGTGCCAGCCGGCCGGGGGGAAGAGAGACCCAGTACTTC. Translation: CASRPGGRETQYF. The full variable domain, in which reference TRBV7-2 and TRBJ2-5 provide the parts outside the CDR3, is GAGVSQSPSNKVTEKGKDVELRCDPISGHTALYWYRQSLGQGLEFLIYFQGNSAPDKSGLPSDRFSAERTGGSVSTLTIQRTQQEDSAVYLCASRPGGRETQYFGPGTRLLVL.

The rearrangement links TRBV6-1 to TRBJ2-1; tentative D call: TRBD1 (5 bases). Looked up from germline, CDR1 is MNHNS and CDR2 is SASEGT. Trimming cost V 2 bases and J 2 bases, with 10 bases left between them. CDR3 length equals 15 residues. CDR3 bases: TGTGCCAGCAGTGAACAGGGCAGGCCCTACAATGAGCAGTTCTTC. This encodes CASSEQGRPYNEQFF.

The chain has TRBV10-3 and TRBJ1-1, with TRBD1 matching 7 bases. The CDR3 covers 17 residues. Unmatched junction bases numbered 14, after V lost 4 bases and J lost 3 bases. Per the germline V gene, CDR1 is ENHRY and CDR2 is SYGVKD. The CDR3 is CAISGGQSSSRDTEAFF. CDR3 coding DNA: TGTGCCATCAGTGGGGGACAGTCCTCCTCCAGGGACACTGAAGCTTTCTTT.

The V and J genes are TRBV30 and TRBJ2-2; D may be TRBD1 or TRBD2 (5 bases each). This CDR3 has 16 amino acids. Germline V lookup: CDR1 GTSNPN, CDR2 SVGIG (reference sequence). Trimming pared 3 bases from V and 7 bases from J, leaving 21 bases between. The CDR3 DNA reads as TGTGCCTGGAGGGCCCTAACGGGACGGAGATACGGGGAGCTGTTTTTT. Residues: CAWRALTGRRYGELFF.

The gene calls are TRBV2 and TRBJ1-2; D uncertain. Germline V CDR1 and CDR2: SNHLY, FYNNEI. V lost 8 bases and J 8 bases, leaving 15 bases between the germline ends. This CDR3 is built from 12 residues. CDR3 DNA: TGTGCCAGCGAAGGACCGCTCCTCGGCTACACCTTC. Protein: CASEGPLLGYTF. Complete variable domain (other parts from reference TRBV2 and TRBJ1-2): EPEVTQTPSHQVTQMGQEVILRCVPISNHLYFYWYRQILGQKVEFLVSFYNNEISEKSEIFDDQFSVERPDGSNFTLKIRSTKLEDSAMYFCASEGPLLGYTFGSGTRLTVV.

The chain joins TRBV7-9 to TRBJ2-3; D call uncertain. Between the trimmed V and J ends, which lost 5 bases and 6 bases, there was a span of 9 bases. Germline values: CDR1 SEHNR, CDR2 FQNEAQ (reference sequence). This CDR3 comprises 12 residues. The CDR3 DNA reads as TGTGCCAGCAGCCCCGCTACGGATACGCAGTATTTT. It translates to CASSPATDTQYF.

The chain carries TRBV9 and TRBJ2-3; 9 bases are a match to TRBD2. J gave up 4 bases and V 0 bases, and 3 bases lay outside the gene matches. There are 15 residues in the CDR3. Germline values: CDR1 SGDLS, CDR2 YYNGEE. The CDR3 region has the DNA TGTGCCAGCAGCGTAGCTGGCGGGGGGGCAGATACGCAGTATTTT. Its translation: CASSVAGGGADTQYF.

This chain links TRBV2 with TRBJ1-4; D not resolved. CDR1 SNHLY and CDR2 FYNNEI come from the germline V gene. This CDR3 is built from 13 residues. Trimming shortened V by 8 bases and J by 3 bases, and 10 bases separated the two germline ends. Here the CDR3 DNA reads TGTGCCAGCCTATTGTTTGCTAATGAAAAACTGTTTTTT. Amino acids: CASLLFANEKLFF.

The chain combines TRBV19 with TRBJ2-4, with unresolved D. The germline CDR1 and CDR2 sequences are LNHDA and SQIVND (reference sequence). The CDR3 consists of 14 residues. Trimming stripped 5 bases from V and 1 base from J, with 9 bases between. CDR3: CASSWVYAKNIQYF. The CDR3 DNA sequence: TGTGCCAGTAGTTGGGTCTACGCCAAAAACATTCAGTACTTC.

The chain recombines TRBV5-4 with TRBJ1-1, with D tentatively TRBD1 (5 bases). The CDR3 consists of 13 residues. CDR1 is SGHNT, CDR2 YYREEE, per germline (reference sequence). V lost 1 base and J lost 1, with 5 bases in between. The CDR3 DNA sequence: TGTGCCAGCAGCTTGCAGGGGAACACTGAAGCTTTCTTT. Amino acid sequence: CASSLQGNTEAFF.

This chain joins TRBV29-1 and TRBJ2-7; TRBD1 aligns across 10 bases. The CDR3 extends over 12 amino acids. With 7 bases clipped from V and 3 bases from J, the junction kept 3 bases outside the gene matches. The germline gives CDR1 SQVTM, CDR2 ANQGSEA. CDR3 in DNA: TGCAGCGCCGGGACAGGGGACTACGAGCAGTACTTC. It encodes CSAGTGDYEQYF.

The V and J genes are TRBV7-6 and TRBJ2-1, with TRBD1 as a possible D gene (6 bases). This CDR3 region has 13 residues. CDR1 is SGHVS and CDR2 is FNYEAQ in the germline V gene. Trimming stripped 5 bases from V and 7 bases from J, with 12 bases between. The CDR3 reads CASSLFQGNEQFF. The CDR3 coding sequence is TGTGCCAGCAGCCTCTTTCAGGGGAATGAGCAGTTCTTC.

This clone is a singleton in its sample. The CDR3 sequence: CASSPLDRVRFEKLFF. CDR3 DNA: TGTGCCAGCTCACCCCTCGACAGGGTCCGTTTTGAAAAACTGTTTTTT. V gene TRBV18 combines with J gene TRBJ1-4; 7 nucleotides agree with TRBD1. The CDR3 has 16 residues. Germline lookup yields CDR1 KGHSH and CDR2 LQKENI. With 3 bases clipped from V and 7 bases from J, the junction kept 11 bases outside the gene matches.

The CDR3 sequence: CASSWEGTSFSYEQYF. The CDR3 DNA is TGCGCCAGCAGCTGGGAGGGGACCTCCTTCTCCTACGAGCAGTACTTC. The chain has TRBV5-1 and TRBJ2-7, with 7 bases matching TRBD2. The germline V gene encodes CDR1 SGHRS and CDR2 YFSETQ. The junction had 9 bases not matched to a gene; V was cut back by 3 bases and J by 0 bases. The CDR3 extends over 16 amino acids.

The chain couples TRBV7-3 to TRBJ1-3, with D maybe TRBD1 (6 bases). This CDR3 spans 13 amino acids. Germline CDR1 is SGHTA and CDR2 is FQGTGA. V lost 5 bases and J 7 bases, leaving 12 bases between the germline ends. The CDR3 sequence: CASSQGLRNTIYF. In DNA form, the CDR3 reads TGTGCCAGCAGCCAGGGGTTAAGGAACACCATATATTTT. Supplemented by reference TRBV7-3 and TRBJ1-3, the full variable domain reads GAGVSQTPSNKVTEKGKYVELRCDPISGHTALYWYRQSLGQGPEFLIYFQGTGAADDSGLPNDRFFAVRPEGSVSTLKIQRTERGDSAVYLCASSQGLRNTIYFGEGSWLTVV.

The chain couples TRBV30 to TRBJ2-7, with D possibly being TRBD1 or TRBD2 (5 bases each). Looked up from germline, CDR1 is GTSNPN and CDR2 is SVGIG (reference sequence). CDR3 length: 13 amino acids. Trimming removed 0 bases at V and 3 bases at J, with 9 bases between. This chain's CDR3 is CAWSVGDGYEQYF. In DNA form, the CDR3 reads TGTGCCTGGAGTGTAGGGGACGGCTACGAGCAGTACTTC.

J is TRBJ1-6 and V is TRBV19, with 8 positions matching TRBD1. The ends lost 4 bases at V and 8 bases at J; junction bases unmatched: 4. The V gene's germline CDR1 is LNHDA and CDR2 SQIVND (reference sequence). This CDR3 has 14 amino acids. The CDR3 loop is CASSTRQGYSPLHF. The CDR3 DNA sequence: TGTGCCAGTAGTACACGACAGGGGTATTCACCCCTCCACTTT.

CDR3 sequence: CASSEKVASGGFLAKNIQYF. Written as DNA, the CDR3 is TGCGCCAGCAGCGAGAAGGTCGCTAGCGGGGGATTTCTAGCCAAAAACATTCAGTACTTC. The chain combines TRBV4-1 with TRBJ2-4; the match to TRBD2 covers 10 bases. Germline V lookup: CDR1 MGHRA, CDR2 YSYEKL. J gave up 0 bases and V 5 bases, and 16 bases lay outside the gene matches. The CDR3 is made up of 20 amino acids.

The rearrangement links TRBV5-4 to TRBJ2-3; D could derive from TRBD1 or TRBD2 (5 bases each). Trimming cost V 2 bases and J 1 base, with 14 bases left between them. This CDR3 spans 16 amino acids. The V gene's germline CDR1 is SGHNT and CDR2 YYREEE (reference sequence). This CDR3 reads CASSFLVRGGTDTQYF. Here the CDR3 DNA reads TGTGCCAGCAGCTTCCTCGTGAGAGGGGGCACAGATACGCAGTATTTT.

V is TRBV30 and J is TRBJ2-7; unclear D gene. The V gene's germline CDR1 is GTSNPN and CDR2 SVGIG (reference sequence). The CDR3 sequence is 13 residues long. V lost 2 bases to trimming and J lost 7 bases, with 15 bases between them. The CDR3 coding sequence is TGTGCCTGGAGTCTTACGCCGTACGGTGAGCAGTACTTC. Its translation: CAWSLTPYGEQYF.

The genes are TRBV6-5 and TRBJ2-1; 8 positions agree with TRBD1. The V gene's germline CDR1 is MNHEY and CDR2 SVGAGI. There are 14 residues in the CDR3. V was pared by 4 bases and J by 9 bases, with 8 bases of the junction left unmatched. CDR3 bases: TGTGCCAGCAGTTGGGGACAGGCCGAGTCTGAGCAGTTCTTC. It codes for CASSWGQAESEQFF.

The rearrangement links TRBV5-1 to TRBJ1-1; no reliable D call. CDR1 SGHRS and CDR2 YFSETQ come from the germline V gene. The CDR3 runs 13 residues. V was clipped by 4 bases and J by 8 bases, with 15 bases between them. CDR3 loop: CASSGAMSAEAFF. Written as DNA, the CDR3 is TGCGCCAGCAGCGGAGCCATGAGCGCCGAAGCTTTCTTT.

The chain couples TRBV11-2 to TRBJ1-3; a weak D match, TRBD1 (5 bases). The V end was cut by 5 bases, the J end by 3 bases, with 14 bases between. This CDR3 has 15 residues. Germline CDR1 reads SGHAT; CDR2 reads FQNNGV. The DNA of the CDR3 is TGTGCCAGCAGCCAGGACACCGGTCTTGGAAACACCATATATTTT. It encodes CASSQDTGLGNTIYF.

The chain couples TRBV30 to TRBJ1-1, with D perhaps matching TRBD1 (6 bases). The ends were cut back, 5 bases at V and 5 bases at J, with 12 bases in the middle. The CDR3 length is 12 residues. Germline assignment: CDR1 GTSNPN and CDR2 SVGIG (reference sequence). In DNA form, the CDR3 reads TGTGCCTGGGGACCGGGGGCGACTGAAGCTTTCTTT. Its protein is CAWGPGATEAFF.

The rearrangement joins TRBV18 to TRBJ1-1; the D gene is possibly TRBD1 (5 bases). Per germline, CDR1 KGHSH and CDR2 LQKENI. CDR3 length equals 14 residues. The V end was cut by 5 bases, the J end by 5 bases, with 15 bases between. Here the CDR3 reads CASSSYRTGTEAFF. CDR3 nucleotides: TGTGCCAGCTCATCATACAGGACGGGGACTGAAGCTTTCTTT.

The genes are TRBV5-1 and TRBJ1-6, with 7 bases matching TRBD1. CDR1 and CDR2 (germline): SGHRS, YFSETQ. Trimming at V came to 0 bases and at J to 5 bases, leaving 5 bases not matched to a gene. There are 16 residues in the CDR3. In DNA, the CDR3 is TGCGCCAGCAGCTTGGGAAACAGGGGTAATAATTCACCCCTCCACTTT. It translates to CASSLGNRGNNSPLHF.

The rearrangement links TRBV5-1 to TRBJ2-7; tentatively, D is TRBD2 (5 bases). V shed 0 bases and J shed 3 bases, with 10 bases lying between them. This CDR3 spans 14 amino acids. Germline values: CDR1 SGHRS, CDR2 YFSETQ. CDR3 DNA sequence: TGCGCCAGCAGCTTGGCCGTCGGGGTCTACGAGCAGTACTTC. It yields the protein CASSLAVGVYEQYF.

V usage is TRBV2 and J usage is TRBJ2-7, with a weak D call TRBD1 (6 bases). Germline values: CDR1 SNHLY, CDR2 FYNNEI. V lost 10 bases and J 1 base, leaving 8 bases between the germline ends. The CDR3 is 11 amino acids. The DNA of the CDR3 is TGTGCCATAGGACAGTCCTACGAGCAGTACTTC. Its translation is CAIGQSYEQYF. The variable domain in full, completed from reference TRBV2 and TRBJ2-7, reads EPEVTQTPSHQVTQMGQEVILRCVPISNHLYFYWYRQILGQKVEFLVSFYNNEISEKSEIFDDQFSVERPDGSNFTLKIRSTKLEDSAMYFCAIGQSYEQYFGPGTRLTVT.

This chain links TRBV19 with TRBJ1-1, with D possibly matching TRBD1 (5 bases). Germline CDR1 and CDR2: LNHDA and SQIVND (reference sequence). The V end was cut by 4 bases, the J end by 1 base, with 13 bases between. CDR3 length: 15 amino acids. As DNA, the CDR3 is TGTGCCAGTAGTAGGGGAGGGGCCCGGAACACTGAAGCTTTCTTT. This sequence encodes CASSRGGARNTEAFF. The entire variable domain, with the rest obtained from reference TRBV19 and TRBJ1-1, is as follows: DGGITQSPKYLFRKEGQNVTLSCEQNLNHDAMYWYRQDPGQGLRLIYYSQIVNDFQKGDIAEGYSVSREKKESFPLTVTSAQKNPTAFYLCASSRGGARNTEAFFGQGTRLTVV.

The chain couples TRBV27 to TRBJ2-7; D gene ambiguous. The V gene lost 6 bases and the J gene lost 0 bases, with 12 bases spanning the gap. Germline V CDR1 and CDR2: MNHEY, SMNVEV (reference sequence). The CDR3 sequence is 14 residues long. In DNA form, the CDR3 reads TGTGCCAGCAGCCCAACGGACGGCTCCTACGAGCAGTACTTC. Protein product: CASSPTDGSYEQYF.